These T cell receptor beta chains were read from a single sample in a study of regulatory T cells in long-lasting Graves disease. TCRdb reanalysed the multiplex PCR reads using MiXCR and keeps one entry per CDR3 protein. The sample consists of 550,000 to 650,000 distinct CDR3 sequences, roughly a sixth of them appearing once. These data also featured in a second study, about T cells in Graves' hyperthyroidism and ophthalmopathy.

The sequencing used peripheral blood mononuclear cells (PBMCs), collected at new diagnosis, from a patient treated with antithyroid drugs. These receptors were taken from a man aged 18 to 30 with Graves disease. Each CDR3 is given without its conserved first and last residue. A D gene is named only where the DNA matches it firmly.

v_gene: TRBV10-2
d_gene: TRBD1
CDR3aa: ASTGDRLSSGNTIY

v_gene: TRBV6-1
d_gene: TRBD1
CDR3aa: ASRVTGGFSGNTIY

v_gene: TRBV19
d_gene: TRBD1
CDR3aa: ASSIGDREGNGYT

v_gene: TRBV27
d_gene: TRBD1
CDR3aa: ASSYRDRYYEQY

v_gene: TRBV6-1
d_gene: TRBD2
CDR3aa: ASIPGLAGGNEQF

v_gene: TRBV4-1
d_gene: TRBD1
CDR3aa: ASSQEQGAYVNQPQH

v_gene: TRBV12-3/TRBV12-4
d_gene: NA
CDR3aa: ASRGLRGYT

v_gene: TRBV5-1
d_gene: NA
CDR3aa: ASSYAGDTQY

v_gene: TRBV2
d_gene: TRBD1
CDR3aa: ASRDPGTGVEQY

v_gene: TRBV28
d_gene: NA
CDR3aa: ASSPRQEYSYNEQF

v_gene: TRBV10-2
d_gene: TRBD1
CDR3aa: ASSESRLDRGRRYEQY

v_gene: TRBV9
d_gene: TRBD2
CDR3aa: ASSAGTSGRADTDTQY

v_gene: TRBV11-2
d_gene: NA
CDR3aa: ASSFPRAGRTSYEQY

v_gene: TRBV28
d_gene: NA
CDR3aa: ASSLLGTRGYEQY

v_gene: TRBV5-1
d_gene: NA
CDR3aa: ASSSGGTGSGANVLT

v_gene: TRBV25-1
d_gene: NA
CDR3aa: ASSGSRSYNEQF

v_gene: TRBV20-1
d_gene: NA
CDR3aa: SAPLPPLTDTQY

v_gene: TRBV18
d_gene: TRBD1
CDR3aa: ASSPPDRGRDHEQY

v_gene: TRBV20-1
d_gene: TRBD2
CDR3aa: SATTSWGGNEQF

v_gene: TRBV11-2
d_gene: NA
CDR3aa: ASSLVSGGSYNEQF

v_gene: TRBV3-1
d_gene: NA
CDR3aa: ASSQLAGSYNEQF

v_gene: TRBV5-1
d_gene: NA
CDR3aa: ASSLMGQTNTEAF

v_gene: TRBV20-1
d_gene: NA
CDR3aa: SARDRERANQETQY

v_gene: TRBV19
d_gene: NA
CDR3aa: ANLNLTGAYEQY

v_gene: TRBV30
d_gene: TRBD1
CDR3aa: AWSEDRYEQY

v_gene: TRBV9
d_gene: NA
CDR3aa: ASSVELALTDTQY

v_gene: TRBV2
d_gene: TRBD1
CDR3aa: AGRDSLNSNQPQH

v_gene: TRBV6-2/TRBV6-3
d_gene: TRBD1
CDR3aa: ASSGGQGAYQPQH

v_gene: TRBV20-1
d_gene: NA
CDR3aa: SARVSGGETQY

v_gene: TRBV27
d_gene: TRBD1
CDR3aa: ASSSHTGGESEKLF

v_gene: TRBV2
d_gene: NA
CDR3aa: ASRNVRPPSTDTQY

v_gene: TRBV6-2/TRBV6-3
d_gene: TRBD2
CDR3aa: ASSFRGGSRADTQY

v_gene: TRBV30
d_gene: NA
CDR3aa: AWSVTIQLGYT

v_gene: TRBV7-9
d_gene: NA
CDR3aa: ASSSSVLPLGALSPDTQY